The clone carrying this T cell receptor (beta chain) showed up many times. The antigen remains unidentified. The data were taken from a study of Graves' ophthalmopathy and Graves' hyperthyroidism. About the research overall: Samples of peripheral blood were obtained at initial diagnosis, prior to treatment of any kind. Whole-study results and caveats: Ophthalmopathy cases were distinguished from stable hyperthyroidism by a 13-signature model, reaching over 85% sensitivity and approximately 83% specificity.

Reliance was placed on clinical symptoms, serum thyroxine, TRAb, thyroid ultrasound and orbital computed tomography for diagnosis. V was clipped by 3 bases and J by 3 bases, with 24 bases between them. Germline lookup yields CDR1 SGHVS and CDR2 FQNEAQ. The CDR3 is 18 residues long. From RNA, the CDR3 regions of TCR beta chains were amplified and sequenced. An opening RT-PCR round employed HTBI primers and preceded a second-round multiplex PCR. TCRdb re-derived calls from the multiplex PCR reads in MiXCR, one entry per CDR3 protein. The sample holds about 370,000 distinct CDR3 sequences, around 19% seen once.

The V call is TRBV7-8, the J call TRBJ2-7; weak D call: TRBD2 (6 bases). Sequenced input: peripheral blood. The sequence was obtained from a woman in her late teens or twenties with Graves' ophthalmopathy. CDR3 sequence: CASSFSHPFGGGGYEQYF. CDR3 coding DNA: TGTGCCAGCAGCTTTTCCCACCCTTTTGGGGGAGGAGGCTACGAGCAGTACTTC. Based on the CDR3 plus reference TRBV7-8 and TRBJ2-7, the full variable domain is GAGVSQSPRYKVAKRGQDVALRCDPISGHVSLFWYQQALGQGPEFLTYFQNEAQLDKSGLPSDRFFAERPEGSVSTLKIQRTQQEDSAVYLCASSFSHPFGGGGYEQYFGPGTRLTVT.